These T cell receptor beta chains were read from a single sample in a study of T cells in Graves' hyperthyroidism and ophthalmopathy. Each CDR3 protein gets one entry after TCRdb re-called the multiplex PCR reads with MiXCR. Of 300,000 to 450,000 distinct CDR3 sequences listed, more than 14% were seen once; the top ten hold around 19%. Sequencing was done on a sample of blood. The receptors here all came from a woman aged 25 to 39 with Graves' ophthalmopathy. Both conserved end residues are part of each CDR3. A D gene is named only where the DNA matches it firmly. Only part of the rows carry a size: once, few, many, or a class if the clone is expanded.

j_call | v_call | clone_size | d_call | cdr3_aa | cdr3_nt
TRBJ2-7 | TRBV4-1 | . | TRBD2 | CASSKLAGGSYEQYF | TGCGCCAGCAGCAAACTAGCGGGGGGGAGCTACGAGCAGTACTTC
TRBJ1-1 | TRBV30 | many | TRBD1 | CAWSVGGGRTEAFF | TGTGCCTGGAGCGTCGGAGGGGGCAGAACTGAAGCTTTCTTT
TRBJ2-1 | TRBV12-3/TRBV12-4 | many | TRBD2 | CASITTGGGQLVNEQFF | TGTGCCAGTATCACGACGGGGGGGGGGCAGCTTGTCAATGAGCAGTTCTTC
TRBJ1-2 | TRBV7-6 | . | . | CASSPGWGGADYGYTF | TGTGCCAGCAGTCCTGGCTGGGGGGGGGCGGACTATGGCTACACCTTC
TRBJ1-1 | TRBV3-1 | many | . | CASSHSSVGTEAFF | TGTGCCAGCAGCCACAGTAGCGTGGGCACTGAAGCTTTCTTT
TRBJ1-1 | TRBV20-1 | many | . | CSARDQFHTEAFF | TGCAGTGCTAGAGATCAGTTCCACACTGAAGCTTTCTTT
TRBJ2-3 | TRBV2 | many | . | CASSVRGNRGADTQYF | TGTGCCAGCAGTGTGCGCGGCAATCGGGGAGCAGATACGCAGTATTTT
TRBJ2-3 | TRBV7-2 | many | TRBD1 | CASSLVGQGLDTQYF | TGTGCCAGCAGCTTAGTGGGACAGGGCTTAGATACGCAGTATTTT
TRBJ2-5 | TRBV10-3 | many | . | CAIRETGLGETQYF | TGTGCCATCAGGGAGACAGGCCTGGGGGAGACCCAGTACTTC
TRBJ1-1 | TRBV19 | . | . | CASTLSRGSTTEAFF | TGTGCCAGTACCCTGTCAAGGGGGAGCACCACTGAAGCTTTCTTT
TRBJ1-5 | TRBV4-1 | many | . | CASSADGSNQPQHF | TGCGCCAGCAGTGCCGACGGGAGCAATCAGCCCCAGCATTTT
TRBJ2-3 | TRBV7-6 | many | TRBD2 | CASSLAGRGGVDTQYF | TGTGCCAGCAGCTTAGCAGGGCGGGGGGGCGTGGATACGCAGTATTTT
TRBJ2-5 | TRBV7-2 | . | . | CASSLVRAHQETQYF | TGTGCCAGCAGCTTAGTACGGGCGCACCAAGAGACCCAGTACTTC
TRBJ2-1 | TRBV11-2 | many | . | CASRFQYNEQFF | TGTGCCAGCAGATTCCAGTACAATGAGCAGTTCTTC
TRBJ1-6 | TRBV28 | many | TRBD1 | CASSPGWDRRGSPLHF | TGTGCCAGCAGTCCCGGGTGGGACAGGCGTGGTTCACCCCTCCACTTT
TRBJ2-7 | TRBV7-3 | many | TRBD2 | CASSLITSGGYSYEQYF | TGTGCCAGCAGCTTAATCACTAGCGGGGGCTACTCCTACGAGCAGTACTTC
TRBJ2-7 | TRBV12-3/TRBV12-4 | many | . | CASSFGAPYEQYF | TGTGCCAGCAGTTTCGGGGCCCCCTACGAGCAGTACTTC
TRBJ2-5 | TRBV29-1 | . | TRBD2 | CSVEIGGGTQYF | TGCAGCGTTGAAATTGGGGGGGGGACCCAGTACTTC
TRBJ2-1 | TRBV6-2/TRBV6-3 | many | TRBD2 | CASRTLDQSGGNNEQFF | TGTGCCAGCAGAACCCTCGACCAAAGCGGGGGAAACAATGAGCAGTTCTTC
TRBJ1-5 | TRBV9 | many | . | CASSVDGGNQPQHF | TGTGCCAGCAGCGTAGATGGGGGCAATCAGCCCCAGCATTTT
TRBJ2-7 | TRBV28 | many | . | CASSFPQGGGYEQYF | TGTGCCAGCAGTTTCCCACAGGGTGGTGGGTACGAGCAGTACTTC
TRBJ1-1 | TRBV7-9 | many | . | CASSFSFAADTEAFF | TGTGCCAGCAGCTTTTCGTTTGCCGCGGACACTGAAGCTTTCTTT
TRBJ2-5 | TRBV6-1 | many | TRBD1 | CASRGQGQGGETQYF | TGTGCCAGCAGGGGACAGGGACAGGGAGGGGAGACCCAGTACTTC
TRBJ2-7 | TRBV28 | many | TRBD1 | CASRYRGTSYEQYF | TGTGCCAGCAGGTACAGGGGCACCTCCTACGAGCAGTACTTC
TRBJ2-1 | TRBV12-3/TRBV12-4 | many | TRBD2 | CASTPLAGEYNEQFF | TGTGCCAGCACCCCACTAGCGGGGGAGTACAATGAGCAGTTCTTC
TRBJ1-1 | TRBV6-1 | many | . | CASTRGAGTEAFF | TGTGCCAGCACCCGGGGGGCGGGCACTGAAGCTTTCTTT
TRBJ1-4 | TRBV7-9 | few | TRBD1 | CASSLNRGLTNEKLFF | TGTGCCAGCAGCTTAAACAGGGGGCTAACTAATGAAAAACTGTTTTTT
TRBJ2-6 | TRBV7-8 | . | . | CASSLTSGISGANVLTF | TGTGCCAGCAGCTTAACCTCGGGGATCTCTGGGGCCAACGTCCTGACTTTC
TRBJ2-5 | TRBV7-6 | many | . | CASTPGPRDRTYQETQYF | TGTGCCAGCACCCCTGGCCCGAGAGACAGGACGTACCAAGAGACCCAGTACTTC
TRBJ2-7 | TRBV6-2/TRBV6-3 | . | . | CASEKGAKGGQYF | TGTGCCAGCGAAAAGGGAGCCAAAGGAGGGCAGTACTTC
TRBJ2-2 | TRBV2 | many | TRBD2 | CASSEIGGSTGELFF | TGTGCCAGCAGTGAAATCGGGGGGAGCACCGGGGAGCTGTTTTTT
TRBJ2-2 | TRBV2 | many | TRBD2 | CASSEVSSGSQELFF | TGTGCCAGCAGTGAAGTGTCTAGCGGGTCTCAGGAGCTGTTCTTT
TRBJ1-2 | TRBV20-1 | many | . | CSAAGHDYGYTF | TGCAGTGCCGCCGGACATGACTATGGCTACACCTTC